These T cell receptor beta chains were read from a single sample in a study of T cell repertoires in cytomegalovirus infection. TCRdb reanalysed the reads using MiXCR and keeps one entry per CDR3 protein. This table has approximately 910,000 distinct CDR3 sequences, around 31% appearing once. Antigens of these TCRs are unknown. The sequences come from cultured CD8+ T cells from PBMCs, collected from culture after CMV antigen stimulation. The receptors stem from a human donor in good health (CMV status not recorded). Some clones in this sample may be carry-over from other donors' samples. Each CDR3 is given with its conserved first and last residue. D genes are given only for firm matches. Only some rows state a clone size, as once, few, many or a class for expanded clones.

CSATNWDTDSETQYF,TGCAGTGCTACCAATTGGGACACCGACTCGGAGACCCAGTACTTC,-,-,TRBV20-1,TRBJ2-5
CASSPLGQPQHF,TGTGCCAGCAGTCCTCTAGGTCAGCCCCAGCATTTT,-,-,TRBV28,TRBJ1-5
CSVEERGGTTDTQYF,TGCAGCGTTGAAGAGAGGGGGGGGACCACAGATACGCAGTATTTT,-,-,TRBV29-1,TRBJ2-3
CASSAATNTGELFF,TGTGCCAGCAGTGCGGCAACGAACACCGGGGAGCTGTTTTTT,-,-,TRBV2,TRBJ2-2
CSARDRDVPAEAFF,TGCAGTGCTAGAGACAGGGACGTGCCGGCTGAAGCTTTCTTT,-,-,TRBV20-1,TRBJ1-1
CASSSFGLRDSKNTGELFF,TGTGCCAGCAGCTCCTTTGGCTTACGGGACAGCAAAAACACCGGGGAGCTGTTTTTT,TRBD1,few,TRBV7-3,TRBJ2-2
CASKEIGEAEAFF,TGTGCCAGCAAGGAAATAGGGGAGGCTGAAGCTTTCTTT,-,-,TRBV5-4,TRBJ1-1
CASRDAGGNTGELFF,TGTGCCAGCAGGGACGCGGGGGGGAACACCGGGGAGCTGTTTTTT,TRBD2,few,TRBV6-6,TRBJ2-2
CASSGRRDPEAFF,TGTGCCAGCAGTGGGCGGCGGGACCCTGAAGCTTTCTTT,-,-,TRBV6-6,TRBJ1-1
CSASGMNTEAFF,TGCAGTGCATCAGGGATGAACACTGAAGCTTTCTTT,-,-,TRBV20-1,TRBJ1-1
CASSFLAPWGYEQYF,TGTGCCAGCAGTTTCTTGGCCCCCTGGGGCTACGAGCAGTACTTC,-,-,TRBV27,TRBJ2-7
CASSPHCSSGGHEQYF,TGTGCCAGCAGCCCCCATTGCAGTAGCGGGGGTCACGAGCAGTACTTC,TRBD2,-,TRBV7-9,TRBJ2-7
CASKANGNNQPQHF,TGTGCCAGCAAAGCTAACGGAAACAATCAGCCCCAGCATTTT,-,-,TRBV27,TRBJ1-5
CASSPRTVSSYEQYF,TGTGCCAGCAGCCCCAGGACGGTCAGCTCCTACGAGCAGTACTTC,-,-,TRBV7-9,TRBJ2-7